The entry below describes one T cell receptor beta chain. The antigen is not known. The CDR3 contains 12 residues. Germline V gene data show CDR1 as SQVTM and CDR2 as ANQGSEA. V dropped 6 bases and J dropped 5 bases, with 13 bases sitting between them. Sequenced by immunoSEQ multiplex PCR; TCRdb stores in-frame clones only, minus some. The table includes 75,000 to 90,000 clones, approximately 85% detected once. This sample stems from a study of T cells in localized non-small cell lung cancer. Findings of the study overall: Only one tumor region was sequenced, so heterogeneity remains possible. Density of T cells in blood, when higher, went with longer overall survival. Tumor trailed uninvolved adjacent lung in T cell clonality, which peaked there. There were a median around 60 of the top 100 tumor clones appearing in adjacent lung.

The input for sequencing was peripheral blood, taken before any cancer treatment. The V and J genes are TRBV29-1 and TRBJ1-2, with a possible D match to TRBD1 (6 bases). This sequence was found in a man between 35 and 75 years old with stage I lung adenocarcinoma. The CDR3 region has the DNA TGCAGCGTACTACAGGGAGGGTATGGCTACACCTTC. It encodes CSVLQGGYGYTF.